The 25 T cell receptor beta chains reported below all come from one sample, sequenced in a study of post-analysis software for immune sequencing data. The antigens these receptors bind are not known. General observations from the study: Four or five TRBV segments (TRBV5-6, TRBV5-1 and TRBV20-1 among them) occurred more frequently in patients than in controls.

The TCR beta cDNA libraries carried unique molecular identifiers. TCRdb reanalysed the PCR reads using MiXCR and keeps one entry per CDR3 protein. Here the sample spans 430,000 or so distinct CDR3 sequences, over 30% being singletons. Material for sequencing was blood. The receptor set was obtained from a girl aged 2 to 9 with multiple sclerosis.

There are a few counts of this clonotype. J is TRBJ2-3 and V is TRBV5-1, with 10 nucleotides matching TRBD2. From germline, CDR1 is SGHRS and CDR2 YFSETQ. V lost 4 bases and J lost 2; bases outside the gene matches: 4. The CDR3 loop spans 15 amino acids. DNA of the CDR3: TGCGCCAGCAGCCCTCTAGCGGGGGCCACAGATACGCAGTATTTT. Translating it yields CASSPLAGATDTQYF.

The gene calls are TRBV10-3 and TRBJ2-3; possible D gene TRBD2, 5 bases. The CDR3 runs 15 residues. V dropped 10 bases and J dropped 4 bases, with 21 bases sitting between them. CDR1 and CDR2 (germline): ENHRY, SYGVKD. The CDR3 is CATTGEIPHADTQYF. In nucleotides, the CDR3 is TGTGCCACCACCGGGGAGATTCCCCACGCAGATACGCAGTATTTT.

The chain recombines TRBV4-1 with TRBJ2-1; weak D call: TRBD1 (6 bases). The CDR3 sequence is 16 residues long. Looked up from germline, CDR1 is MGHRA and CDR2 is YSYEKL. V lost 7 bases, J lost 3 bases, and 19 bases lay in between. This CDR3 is CASTKKGDGFYNEQFF. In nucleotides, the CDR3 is TGCGCCAGCACCAAAAAGGGGGACGGATTCTACAATGAGCAGTTCTTC.

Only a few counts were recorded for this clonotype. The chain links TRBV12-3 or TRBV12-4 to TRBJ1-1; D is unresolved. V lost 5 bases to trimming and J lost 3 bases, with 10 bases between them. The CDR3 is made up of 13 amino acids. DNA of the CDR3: TGTGCCAGCAGTCGGGAACCCTACACTGAAGCTTTCTTT. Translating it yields CASSREPYTEAFF.

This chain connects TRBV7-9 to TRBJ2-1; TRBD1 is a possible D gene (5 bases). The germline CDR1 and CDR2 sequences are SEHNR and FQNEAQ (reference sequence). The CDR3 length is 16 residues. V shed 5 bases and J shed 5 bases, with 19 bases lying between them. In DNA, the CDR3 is TGTGCCAGCAGCCAGAGGAGTGGACACCTCCACAATGAGCAGTTCTTC. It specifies CASSQRSGHLHNEQFF.

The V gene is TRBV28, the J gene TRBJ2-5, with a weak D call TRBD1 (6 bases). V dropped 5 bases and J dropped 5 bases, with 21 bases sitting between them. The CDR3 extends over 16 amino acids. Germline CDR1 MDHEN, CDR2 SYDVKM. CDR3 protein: CASSPPRDKRRETQYF. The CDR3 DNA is TGTGCCAGCAGTCCCCCCCGGGACAAGCGGCGGGAGACCCAGTACTTC.

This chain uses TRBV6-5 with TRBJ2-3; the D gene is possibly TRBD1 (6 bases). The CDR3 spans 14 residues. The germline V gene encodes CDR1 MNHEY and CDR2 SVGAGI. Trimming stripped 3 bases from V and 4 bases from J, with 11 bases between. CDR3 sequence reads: CASSYQGKADTQYF. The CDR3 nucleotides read TGTGCCAGCAGTTATCAGGGGAAGGCAGATACGCAGTATTTT.

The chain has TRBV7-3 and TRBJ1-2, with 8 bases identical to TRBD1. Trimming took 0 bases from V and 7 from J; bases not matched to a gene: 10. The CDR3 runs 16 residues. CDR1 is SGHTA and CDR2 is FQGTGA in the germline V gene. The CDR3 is CASSLTPPTGDGGYTF. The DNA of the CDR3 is TGTGCCAGCAGCTTAACCCCGCCGACAGGGGACGGTGGCTACACCTTC.

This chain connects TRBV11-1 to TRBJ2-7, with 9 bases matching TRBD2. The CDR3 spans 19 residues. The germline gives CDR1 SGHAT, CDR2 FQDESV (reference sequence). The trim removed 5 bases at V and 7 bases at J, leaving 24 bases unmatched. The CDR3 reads CASSPSGLALDRLYNEQYF. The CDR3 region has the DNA TGTGCCAGCAGCCCATCCGGACTAGCGTTAGATAGGCTCTACAATGAGCAGTACTTC.

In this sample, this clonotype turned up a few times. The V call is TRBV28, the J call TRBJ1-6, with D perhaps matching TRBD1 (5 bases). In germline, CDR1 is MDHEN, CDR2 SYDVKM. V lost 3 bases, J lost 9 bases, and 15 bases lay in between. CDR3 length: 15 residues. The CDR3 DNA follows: TGTGCCAGCAGTTTGGGGCAGGGTATGTTTTCACCCCTCCACTTT. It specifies CASSLGQGMFSPLHF.

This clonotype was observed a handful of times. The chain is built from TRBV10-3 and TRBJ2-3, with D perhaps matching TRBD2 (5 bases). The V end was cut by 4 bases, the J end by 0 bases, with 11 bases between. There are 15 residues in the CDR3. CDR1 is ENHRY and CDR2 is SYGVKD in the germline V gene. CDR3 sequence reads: CAISAGGASTDTQYF. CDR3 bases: TGTGCCATCAGTGCAGGAGGAGCTAGCACAGATACGCAGTATTTT.

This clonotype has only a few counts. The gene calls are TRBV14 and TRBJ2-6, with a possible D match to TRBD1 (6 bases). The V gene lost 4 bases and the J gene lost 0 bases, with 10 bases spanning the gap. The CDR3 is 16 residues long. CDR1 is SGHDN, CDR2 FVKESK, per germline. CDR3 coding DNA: TGTGCCAGCAGCCGTAGACAGGCCTCTGGGGCCAACGTCCTGACTTTC. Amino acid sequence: CASSRRQASGANVLTF. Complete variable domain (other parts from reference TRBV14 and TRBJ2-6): EAGVTQFPSHSVIEKGQTVTLRCDPISGHDNLYWYRRVMGKEIKFLLHFVKESKQDESGMPNNRFLAERTGGTYSTLKVQPAELEDSGVYFCASSRRQASGANVLTFGAGSRLTVL.

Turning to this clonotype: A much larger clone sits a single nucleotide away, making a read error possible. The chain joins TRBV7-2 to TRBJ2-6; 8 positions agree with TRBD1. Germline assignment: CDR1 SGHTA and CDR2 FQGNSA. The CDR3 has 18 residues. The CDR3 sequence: CASSSQGAMVAGVNVLTF. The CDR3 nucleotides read TGTGCCAGCAGCTCTCAGGGGGCCATGGTGGCTGGGGTCAACGTCCTGACTTTC. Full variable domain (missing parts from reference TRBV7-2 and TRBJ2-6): GAGVSQSPSNKVTEKGKDVELRCDPISGHTALYWYRQSLGQGLEFLIYFQGNSAPDKSGLPSDRFSAERTGGSVSTLTIQRTQQEDSAVYLCASSSQGAMVAGVNVLTFGAGSRLTVL.

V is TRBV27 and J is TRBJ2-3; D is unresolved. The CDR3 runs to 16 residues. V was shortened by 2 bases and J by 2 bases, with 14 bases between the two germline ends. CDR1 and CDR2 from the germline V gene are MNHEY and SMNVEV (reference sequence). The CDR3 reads CASSLKPGRLTDTQYF. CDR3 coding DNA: TGTGCCAGCAGTTTAAAGCCCGGACGGCTCACAGATACGCAGTATTTT.

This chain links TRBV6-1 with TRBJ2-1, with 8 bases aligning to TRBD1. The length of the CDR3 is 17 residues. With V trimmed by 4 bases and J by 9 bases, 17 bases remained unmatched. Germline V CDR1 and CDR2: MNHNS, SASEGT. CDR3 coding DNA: TGTGCCAGCAGTGTAAACAGGGGGAGGACCATACAGGGTGAGCAGTTCTTC. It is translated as CASSVNRGRTIQGEQFF.

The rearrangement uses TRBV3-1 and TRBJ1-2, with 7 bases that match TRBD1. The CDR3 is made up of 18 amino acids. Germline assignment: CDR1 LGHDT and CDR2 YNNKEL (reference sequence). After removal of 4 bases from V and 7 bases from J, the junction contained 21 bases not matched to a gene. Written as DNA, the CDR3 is TGTGCCAGCAGCCGCGAACGGAGGACAGGCTTATTTTTCTCTGGCTACACCTTC. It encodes CASSRERRTGLFFSGYTF.

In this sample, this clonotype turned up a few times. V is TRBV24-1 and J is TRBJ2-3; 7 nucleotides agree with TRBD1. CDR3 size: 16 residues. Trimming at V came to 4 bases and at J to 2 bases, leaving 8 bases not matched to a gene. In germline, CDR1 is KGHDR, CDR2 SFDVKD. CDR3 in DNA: TGTGCCACCAGTGACCCCGAGGGGACAGCCACAGATACGCAGTATTTT. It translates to CATSDPEGTATDTQYF.

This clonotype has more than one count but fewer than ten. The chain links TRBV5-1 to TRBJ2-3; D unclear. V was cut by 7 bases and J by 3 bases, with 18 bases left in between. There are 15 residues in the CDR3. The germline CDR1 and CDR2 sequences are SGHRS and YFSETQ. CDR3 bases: TGCGCCAGCTGCATTACGGACCCAAGGACAGATACGCAGTATTTT. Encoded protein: CASCITDPRTDTQYF.

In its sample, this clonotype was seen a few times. The CDR3: CASSMGQPYGYTF. CDR3 sequence (DNA): TGTGCCAGCAGCATGGGACAGCCCTATGGCTACACCTTC. This chain links TRBV5-4 with TRBJ1-2; TRBD1 matches 7 bases. With V trimmed by 4 bases and J by 4 bases, 4 bases remained unmatched. CDR3 size: 13 residues. CDR1 and CDR2 from the germline V gene are SGHNT and YYREEE (reference sequence). Filled out from reference TRBV5-4 and TRBJ1-2, the complete variable domain reads ETGVTQSPTHLIKTRGQQVTLRCSSQSGHNTVSWYQQALGQGPQFIFQYYREEENGRGNFPPRFSGLQFPNYSSELNVNALELDDSALYLCASSMGQPYGYTFGSGTRLTVV.

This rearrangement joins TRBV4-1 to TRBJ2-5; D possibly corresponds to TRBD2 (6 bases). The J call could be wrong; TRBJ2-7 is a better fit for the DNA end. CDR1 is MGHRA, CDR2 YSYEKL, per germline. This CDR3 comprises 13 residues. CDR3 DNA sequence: TGCGCCAGCAGCCGGGGGGTCGGGCTCGAGCAGTACTTC. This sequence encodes CASSRGVGLEQYF.

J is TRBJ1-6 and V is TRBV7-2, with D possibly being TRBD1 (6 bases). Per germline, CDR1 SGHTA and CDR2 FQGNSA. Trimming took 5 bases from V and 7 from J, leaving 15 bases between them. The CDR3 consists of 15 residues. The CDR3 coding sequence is TGTGCCAGCAGCCCCTCGCCAAGGGGGAATTCACCCCTCCACTTT. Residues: CASSPSPRGNSPLHF.

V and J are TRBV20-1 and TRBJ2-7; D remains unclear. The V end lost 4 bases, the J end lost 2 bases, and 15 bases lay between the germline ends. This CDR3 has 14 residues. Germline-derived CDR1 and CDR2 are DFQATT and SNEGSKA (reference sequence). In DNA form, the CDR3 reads TGCAGTGCTACGGGCAAGTGGTCCACCTACGAGCAGTACTTC. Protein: CSATGKWSTYEQYF.

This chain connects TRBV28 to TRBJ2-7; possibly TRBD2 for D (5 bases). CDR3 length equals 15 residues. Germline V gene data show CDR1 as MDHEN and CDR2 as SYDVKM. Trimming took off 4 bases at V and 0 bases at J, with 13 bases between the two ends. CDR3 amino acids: CASSYSSKSSYEQYF. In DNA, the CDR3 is TGTGCCAGCAGTTACTCTAGCAAGAGCTCCTACGAGCAGTACTTC. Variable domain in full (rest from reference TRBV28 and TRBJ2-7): DVKVTQSSRYLVKRTGEKVFLECVQDMDHENMFWYRQDPGLGLRLIYFSYDVKMKEKGDIPEGYSVSREKKERFSLILESASTNQTSMYLCASSYSSKSSYEQYFGPGTRLTVT.

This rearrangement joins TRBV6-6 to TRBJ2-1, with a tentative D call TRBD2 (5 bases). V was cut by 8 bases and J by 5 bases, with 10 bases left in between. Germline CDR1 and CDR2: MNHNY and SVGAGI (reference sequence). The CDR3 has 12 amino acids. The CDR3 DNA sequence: TGTGCCAGCCGTCGGGGTCACAATGAGCAGTTCTTC. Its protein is CASRRGHNEQFF.

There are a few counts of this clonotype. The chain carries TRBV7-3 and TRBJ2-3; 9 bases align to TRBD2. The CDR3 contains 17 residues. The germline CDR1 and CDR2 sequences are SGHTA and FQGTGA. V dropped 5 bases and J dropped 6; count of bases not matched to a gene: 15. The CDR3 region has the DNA TGTGCCAGCAGCCCGCGATTGGGGCGGGAGGGCCAGGATACGCAGTATTTT. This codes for CASSPRLGREGQDTQYF.